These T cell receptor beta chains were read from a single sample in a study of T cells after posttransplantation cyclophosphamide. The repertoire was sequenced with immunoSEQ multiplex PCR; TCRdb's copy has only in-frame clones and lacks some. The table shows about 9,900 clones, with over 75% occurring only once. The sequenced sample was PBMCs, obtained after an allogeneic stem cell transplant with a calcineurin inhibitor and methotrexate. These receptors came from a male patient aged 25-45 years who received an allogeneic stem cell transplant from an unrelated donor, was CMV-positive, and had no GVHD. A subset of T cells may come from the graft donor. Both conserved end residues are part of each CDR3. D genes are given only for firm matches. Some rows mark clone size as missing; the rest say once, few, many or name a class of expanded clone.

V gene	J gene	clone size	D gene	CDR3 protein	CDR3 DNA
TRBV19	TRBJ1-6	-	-	CASSDPGSLNSPLHF	TGTGCCAGTAGCGACCCCGGGTCGCTTAATTCACCCCTCCACTTT
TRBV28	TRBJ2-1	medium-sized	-	CASSFAGTINEQFF	TGTGCCAGCAGTTTTGCCGGGACAATCAATGAGCAGTTCTTC
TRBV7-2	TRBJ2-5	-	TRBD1	CASSSNRGGQETQYF	TGTGCCAGCAGCAGCAACAGGGGTGGACAAGAGACCCAGTACTTC
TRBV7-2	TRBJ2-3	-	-	CASSLEQITDTQYF	TGTGCCAGCAGCTTAGAACAGATCACAGATACGCAGTATTTT
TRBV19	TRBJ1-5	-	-	CASSIGGNQPQHF	TGTGCCAGTAGTATCGGAGGAAATCAGCCCCAGCATTTT
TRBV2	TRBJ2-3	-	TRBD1	CAGQALDTQYF	TGTGCCGGACAGGCCTTGGATACGCAGTATTTT
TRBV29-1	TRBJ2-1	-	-	CSVRRLVSYNEQFF	TGCAGCGTTCGGAGACTAGTCTCCTACAATGAGCAGTTCTTC
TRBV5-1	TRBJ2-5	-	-	CASSLNGGLGETQYF	TGCGCCAGCAGCTTGAACGGGGGGCTCGGGGAGACCCAGTACTTC
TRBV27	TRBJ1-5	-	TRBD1	CANGPGQGNNSNQPQHF	TGTGCCAACGGTCCGGGACAGGGAAATAATAGCAATCAGCCCCAGCATTTT
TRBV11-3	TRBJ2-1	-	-	CASSLGGGTGPNEQFF	TGTGCCAGCAGCTTAGGGGGCGGGACCGGCCCCAATGAGCAGTTCTTC
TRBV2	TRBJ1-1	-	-	CASRAYTNTEAFF	TGTGCCAGCAGAGCGTACACGAACACTGAAGCTTTCTTT
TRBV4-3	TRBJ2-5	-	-	CASSQDRETQYF	TGCGCCAGCAGCCAAGATCGTGAGACCCAGTACTTC
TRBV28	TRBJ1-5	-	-	CASSGRNQPQHF	TGTGCCAGCTCTGGCCGCAATCAGCCCCAGCATTTT
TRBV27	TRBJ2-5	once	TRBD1	CASSLPTGGRETQYF	TGTGCCAGCAGTCTTCCTACAGGGGGGAGAGAGACCCAGTACTTC
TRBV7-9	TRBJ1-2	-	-	CASSPPEGGTF	TGTGCCAGCAGCCCACCGGAGGGGGGGACCTTC
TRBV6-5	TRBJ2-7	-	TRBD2	CASRAAGEASYEQYF	TGTGCCAGCCGGGCAGCGGGAGAGGCTTCGTATGAGCAGTACTTC
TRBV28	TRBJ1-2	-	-	CASSPAVYGYTF	TGTGCCAGCAGTCCAGCGGTCTATGGCTACACCTTC
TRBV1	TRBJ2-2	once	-	CTSSEGGAASNTGELFF	TGCACCAGCAGCGAGGGCGGGGCAGCCTCGAACACCGGGGAGCTGTTTTTT
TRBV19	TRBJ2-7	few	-	CASSISVTVSYEQYF	TGTGCCAGTAGTATCTCAGTGACAGTCTCCTACGAGCAGTACTTC
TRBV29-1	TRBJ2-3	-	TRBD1	CSVSYRLDDRGEGDTQYF	TGCAGCGTTAGTTATCGGCTGGACGACAGGGGAGAAGGAGATACGCAGTATTTT